This is a list of T cell receptor beta chains from one sample in a study of T cells after yellow fever vaccination. From the 5' RACE reads, TCRdb called clonotypes with MiXCR, one entry per CDR3 protein. The data contain about 550,000 distinct CDR3 sequences, approximately 21% of them singletons. The source was PBMCs, collected 15 days after the yellow fever booster vaccination. The receptor source for this set is a man aged 30 to 39 who received the YFV17D yellow fever vaccine. CDR3s include the opening cysteine and the closing phenylalanine or tryptophan. The D gene is left open where the match is weak. Clone size is not always given. Where it is, it says once, few, many or a class for expanded clones.

j_call v_call d_call clone_size cdr3_aa cdr3_nt
TRBJ2-3 TRBV2 TRBD2 many CASSGGTSGRSTDTQYF TGTGCCAGCAGTGGGGGAACTAGCGGGAGGAGCACAGATACGCAGTATTTT
TRBJ2-3 TRBV29-1 . few CSVDAGQDTQYF TGCAGCGTTGACGCAGGCCAAGATACGCAGTATTTT
TRBJ2-7 TRBV7-2 TRBD2 . CASSHKAAGASGNEQYF TGTGCCAGCAGCCACAAAGCGGCCGGGGCTAGCGGGAACGAGCAGTACTTC
TRBJ1-1 TRBV5-1 . few CASRVYTTGTKNTEAFF TGCGCCAGCAGGGTTTATACAACCGGGACAAAGAACACTGAAGCTTTCTTT
TRBJ2-4 TRBV14 TRBD1 . CASSQTGTGGPKNIQYF TGTGCCAGCAGCCAGACCGGGACAGGGGGTCCCAAAAACATTCAGTACTTC
TRBJ2-5 TRBV19 . few CASSIDQGGAQTQYF TGTGCCAGTAGTATAGATCAGGGGGGCGCGCAGACCCAGTACTTC
TRBJ2-1 TRBV5-5 . . CASTTYGEHYNEQFF TGTGCCAGCACCACTTACGGGGAGCACTACAATGAGCAGTTCTTC
TRBJ2-1 TRBV4-3 TRBD2 few CASSQGGPSNEQFF TGCGCCAGCAGTCAGGGAGGGCCGTCCAATGAGCAGTTCTTC
TRBJ2-1 TRBV5-5 . . CASKRSQDNEQFF TGTGCCAGCAAGAGAAGCCAGGACAATGAGCAGTTCTTC
TRBJ2-7 TRBV10-3 TRBD2 many CALGLAGEEQYF TGTGCCCTCGGTTTAGCGGGAGAAGAGCAGTACTTC
TRBJ2-5 TRBV18 . . CASSPRAETQYF TGTGCCAGCTCACCACGGGCGGAGACCCAGTACTTC
TRBJ2-1 TRBV6-5 TRBD2 few CASSYRAGYNEQFF TGTGCCAGCAGTTACAGAGCGGGGTACAATGAGCAGTTCTTC
TRBJ2-2 TRBV12-3/TRBV12-4 TRBD1 . CASRQQGSGELFF TGTGCCAGCAGGCAACAGGGGTCCGGGGAGCTGTTTTTT
TRBJ1-1 TRBV20-1 . . CSAPAQGSNTEAFF TGCAGTGCGCCAGCGCAAGGCTCGAACACTGAAGCTTTCTTT
TRBJ2-3 TRBV3-1 . once CASSENRADTQYF TGTGCCAGCAGTGAGAACAGGGCAGATACGCAGTATTTT
TRBJ2-7 TRBV25-1 TRBD2 . CASSELLAGSQYF TGTGCCAGCAGTGAACTCCTAGCGGGATCACAGTACTTC
TRBJ2-2 TRBV3-1 . few CASSRTVAGELFF TGTGCCAGCAGCCGGACGGTTGCCGGGGAGCTGTTTTTT
TRBJ1-6 TRBV19 . . CASSPDKGNSPLHF TGTGCCAGTAGTCCGGACAAGGGTAATTCACCCCTCCACTTT
TRBJ2-7 TRBV7-2 . few CASSLHQGLSEQYF TGTGCCAGCAGCTTACATCAGGGTCTATCGGAGCAGTACTTC
TRBJ2-1 TRBV29-1 . . CSVDYNEQFF TGCAGCGTTGACTACAATGAGCAGTTCTTC
TRBJ1-2 TRBV21-1 . few CASSKSVETEANYGYTF TGTGCCAGCAGCAAAAGCGTGGAGACAGAAGCTAACTATGGCTACACCTTC
TRBJ2-7 TRBV5-1 TRBD2 . CASSPWLAGGSYEQYF TGCGCCAGCAGCCCATGGCTAGCGGGAGGGTCCTACGAGCAGTACTTC
TRBJ2-3 TRBV7-2 TRBD2 few CASSLMSGGDTQYF TGTGCCAGCAGCTTAATGTCGGGGGGAGATACGCAGTATTTT
TRBJ2-2 TRBV7-9 TRBD2 few CASRKPGLQNTGELFF TGTGCCAGCAGGAAACCGGGACTACAAAACACCGGGGAGCTGTTTTTT
TRBJ1-2 TRBV27 . few CASSRDGGANYGYTF TGTGCCAGCAGCCGGGACGGCGGAGCTAACTATGGCTACACCTTC
TRBJ2-5 TRBV27 . few CASSLLRDQETQYF TGTGCCAGCAGCTTATTGCGGGACCAAGAGACCCAGTACTTC
TRBJ2-7 TRBV6-5 TRBD1 . CASSSSGTGSEQYF TGTGCCAGCAGTTCCTCCGGGACAGGGAGCGAGCAGTACTTC
TRBJ2-7 TRBV12-3/TRBV12-4 TRBD1 . CASSPDRAVTGDEQYF TGTGCCAGCAGCCCGGACAGGGCGGTCACCGGAGACGAGCAGTACTTC
TRBJ2-6 TRBV9 TRBD2 . CASSFSGGRSGANVLTF TGTGCCAGCAGCTTCTCGGGAGGGCGCTCTGGGGCCAACGTCCTGACTTTC
TRBJ1-2 TRBV6-2/TRBV6-3 . . CASGRLQVDYGYTF TGTGCCAGCGGCAGGCTACAGGTGGACTATGGCTACACCTTC
TRBJ1-4 TRBV7-2 . few CASSLAKVGSEKLFF TGTGCCAGCAGCTTAGCCAAAGTGGGTAGTGAAAAACTGTTTTTT
TRBJ2-1 TRBV28 TRBD1 . CASRKTGGNEQFF TGTGCCAGCAGGAAGACAGGGGGCAATGAGCAGTTCTTC
TRBJ2-2 TRBV29-1 . medium-sized CSVKGPNTGELFF TGCAGCGTTAAGGGACCTAACACCGGGGAGCTGTTTTTT
TRBJ2-1 TRBV10-3 TRBD2 few CAISPRLAGDNEQFF TGTGCCATCAGTCCCCGGCTAGCGGGAGACAATGAGCAGTTCTTC
TRBJ2-7 TRBV27 . few CASSCGLDVCEQYF TGTGCCAGCAGTTGTGGCCTCGATGTGTGCGAGCAGTACTTC
TRBJ2-2 TRBV5-4 TRBD2 few CASSLGLADGELFF TGTGCCAGCAGCTTAGGACTAGCGGACGGGGAGCTGTTTTTT
TRBJ1-5 TRBV6-6 . . CASTLYSNQPQHF TGTGCCAGCACTCTCTATAGCAATCAGCCCCAGCATTTT
TRBJ2-2 TRBV5-6 . . CASTNRKNLNTGELFF TGTGCCAGCACTAATCGAAAGAACCTTAACACCGGGGAGCTGTTTTTT
TRBJ2-7 TRBV5-1 TRBD1 many CASTPSGQTYEQYF TGCGCCAGCACCCCGTCGGGACAGACCTACGAGCAGTACTTC
TRBJ2-7 TRBV19 TRBD2 . CASSTRTSGRVYEQYF TGTGCCAGTAGTACTAGGACTAGCGGGAGGGTCTACGAGCAGTACTTC
TRBJ1-6 TRBV5-6 . few CASSLKNSYNSPLHF TGTGCCAGCAGCTTGAAGAACTCCTATAATTCACCCCTCCACTTT
TRBJ2-7 TRBV20-1 . . CSARGLDPYEQYF TGCAGTGCTAGAGGGCTAGACCCCTACGAGCAGTACTTC
TRBJ2-7 TRBV19 TRBD1 few CASSLPGQALYEQYF TGTGCCAGTAGTTTGCCGGGACAGGCACTCTACGAGCAGTACTTC
TRBJ2-2 TRBV6-6 . . CASFDSGELFF TGTGCCAGCTTCGACTCCGGGGAGCTGTTTTTT
TRBJ2-1 TRBV5-1 . . CASSLGGINNEQFF TGCGCCAGCAGCTTGGGAGGGATTAACAATGAGCAGTTCTTC
TRBJ2-2 TRBV29-1 . . CSVGRDGPTGELFF TGCAGCGTTGGGAGAGACGGACCCACCGGGGAGCTGTTTTTT
TRBJ2-5 TRBV29-1 TRBD2 few CSVESSGSYETQYF TGCAGCGTTGAATCTAGCGGGAGTTACGAGACCCAGTACTTC
TRBJ2-7 TRBV6-7 TRBD1 few CASSSRDSHEQYF TGTGCCAGCAGTTCCCGGGACAGCCACGAGCAGTACTTC
TRBJ1-1 TRBV7-9 . . CASSLMGGARAFF TGTGCCAGCAGCTTAATGGGTGGGGCAAGAGCTTTCTTT
TRBJ2-5 TRBV6-1 TRBD2 few CASSLLAGRLQRETQYF TGTGCCAGCAGCCTTCTAGCGGGAAGACTTCAACGAGAGACCCAGTACTTC
TRBJ2-2 TRBV7-8 . . CASSWGGVGAGELFF TGTGCCAGCAGCTGGGGCGGGGTGGGAGCCGGGGAGCTGTTTTTT
TRBJ2-3 TRBV5-1 . . CASSLDPTDTQYF TGCGCCAGCAGCTTGGACCCCACAGATACGCAGTATTTT
TRBJ2-7 TRBV7-8 TRBD2 many CASSFSGTNYEQYF TGTGCCAGCAGCTTTTCCGGGACTAACTACGAGCAGTACTTC
TRBJ2-7 TRBV7-2 . . CASSLVVGVSEQYF TGTGCCAGCAGCTTAGTTGTGGGAGTAAGCGAGCAGTACTTC
TRBJ2-3 TRBV27 TRBD2 . CASSALSSGRSDTQYF TGTGCCAGCAGTGCCCTCTCTAGCGGGAGGTCAGATACGCAGTATTTT
TRBJ2-1 TRBV9 . . CASSASGGGGNEQFF TGTGCCAGCAGCGCTAGCGGAGGGGGGGGGAATGAGCAGTTCTTC